One sample yielded the 18 T cell receptor beta chains listed below, sequenced in a study of cytomegalovirus exposure and HLA in healthy donors. Primers included in the PCR were 60 Vbeta and 13 Jbeta primers. Data came from immunoSEQ multiplex PCR; TCRdb stores just in-frame clones and leaves some out. The sample includes approximately 220,000 clones, roughly 84% of them seen just once. Sequencing was done on a sample of PBMCs. The receptors here all came from a boy aged 2 to 10 in good health and CMV-seronegative.

The chain carries TRBV12-5 and TRBJ2-7; 12 bases match TRBD2. Germline V gives CDR1 LGHNT, CDR2 FRNRAP. CDR3 length equals 17 residues. J was trimmed by 1 base and V by 4 bases; bases with no gene match: 8. CDR3 sequence reads: CASGSRASGRESYEQYF. The CDR3 DNA reads TGTGCTAGTGGTTCTCGGGCTAGCGGGAGGGAGTCCTACGAGCAGTACTTC.

The chain employs TRBV10-3 and TRBJ2-1; maybe TRBD2 (7 bases). The ends were cut back, 2 bases at V and 5 bases at J, with 13 bases in the middle. There are 15 residues in the CDR3. Germline V CDR1 and CDR2: ENHRY, SYGVKD. The CDR3 loop is CAISERGGLDNEQFF. CDR3 nucleotide sequence: TGTGCCATCAGTGAGAGGGGGGGCTTGGACAATGAGCAGTTCTTC.

The genes are TRBV5-4 and TRBJ2-7; 9 bases match TRBD1. The V segment lost 4 bases and the J segment 9 bases; nucleotides outside the gene matches: 11. The CDR3 is 14 amino acids. The V gene's germline CDR1 is SGHNT and CDR2 YYREEE (reference sequence). CDR3 amino acids: CASSRPGQGRRQYF. The CDR3 DNA is TGTGCCAGCAGCAGACCGGGACAGGGCAGAAGGCAGTACTTC. Full variable domain (missing parts from reference TRBV5-4 and TRBJ2-7): ETGVTQSPTHLIKTRGQQVTLRCSSQSGHNTVSWYQQALGQGPQFIFQYYREEENGRGNFPPRFSGLQFPNYSSELNVNALELDDSALYLCASSRPGQGRRQYFGPGTRLTVT.

This clone was counted once. The chain uses TRBV2 and TRBJ1-2; 10 positions match TRBD1. Germline V CDR1 and CDR2: SNHLY, FYNNEI. The CDR3 has 15 amino acids. The trim removed 6 bases at V and 4 bases at J, leaving 8 bases unmatched. DNA for the CDR3: TGTGCCAGCAGCGAACCCGGGACAGGGGCCTATGGCTACACCTTC. Translated: CASSEPGTGAYGYTF.

The chain employs TRBV7-9 and TRBJ2-1; 11 bases line up with TRBD2. V shed 5 bases and J 6 bases; nucleotides not matched to a gene: 6. Germline lookup yields CDR1 SEHNR and CDR2 FQNEAQ (reference sequence). This CDR3 has 15 amino acids. The CDR3 DNA follows: TGTGCCAGCAGCCCCGGACTAGCGGGCCTCAATGAGCAGTTCTTC. It is translated as CASSPGLAGLNEQFF.

The rearrangement joins TRBV7-3 to TRBJ2-2, with D possibly TRBD2 on 6 matching bases. Germline CDR1 and CDR2: SGHTA and FQGTGA. The CDR3 extends over 12 amino acids. V shed 4 bases and J shed 7 bases, with 7 bases lying between them. CDR3 coding DNA: TGTGCCAGCAGCTCGGACTACGGGGAGCTGTTTTTT. This gives the protein CASSSDYGELFF.

J is TRBJ1-5 and V is TRBV28; tentatively, D is TRBD1 (5 bases). The germline V gene has CDR1 MDHEN and CDR2 SYDVKM. With 5 bases removed from V and 4 bases from J, the gap between germline ends came to 18 bases. The CDR3 length is 16 residues. The CDR3 loop reads CASSRRGRGGNQPQHF. CDR3 nucleotide sequence: TGTGCCAGCAGTCGCCGGGGGAGGGGAGGGAATCAGCCCCAGCATTTT.

The J gene is TRBJ2-5, the V gene TRBV7-9, with D unclear. The V and J ends lost 6 bases and 5 bases respectively, with 13 bases between them. Germline-derived CDR1 and CDR2 are SEHNR and FQNEAQ (reference sequence). This CDR3 is built from 13 residues. CDR3 sequence reads: CASSERRRETQYF. Here the CDR3 DNA reads TGTGCCAGCAGTGAACGGCGGCGGGAGACCCAGTACTTC.

This chain connects TRBV2 to TRBJ2-7; 11 bases are a match to TRBD2. The length of the CDR3 is 15 residues. CDR1 and CDR2 (germline): SNHLY, FYNNEI. J was trimmed by 1 base and V by 6 bases; bases with no gene match: 5. The CDR3 DNA follows: TGTGCCAGCAGGGTACTAGCGGGAGAGTCCTACGAGCAGTACTTC. It codes for CASRVLAGESYEQYF.

This clone came up once. This rearrangement joins TRBV5-1 to TRBJ2-1, with 7 bases lining up with TRBD2. CDR3 length: 13 residues. V trimming: 4 bases; J trimming: 8 bases; junction bases outside the gene matches: 6. CDR1 and CDR2 from the germline V gene are SGHRS and YFSETQ. CDR3 DNA: TGCGCCAGCAGCCGGGGGGAGGGCCATGAGCAGTTCTTC. Its protein is CASSRGEGHEQFF.

This clone was counted between two and nine times. The chain joins TRBV27 to TRBJ2-7, with unresolved D. The V gene lost 4 bases and the J gene lost 3 bases, with 4 bases spanning the gap. The CDR3 contains 11 residues. Germline CDR1 is MNHEY and CDR2 is SMNVEV (reference sequence). The CDR3, as DNA: TGTGCCAGCAGTTACGGCTACGAGCAGTACTTC. It yields the protein CASSYGYEQYF.

V and J are TRBV23-1 and TRBJ2-6; 10 nucleotides agree with TRBD1. TRBV23-1 is an ORF for which the function is uncertain. This CDR3 spans 17 amino acids. V dropped 4 bases and J dropped 0; count of bases not matched to a gene: 3. The CDR3 reads CASSPTGGNSGANVLTF. CDR3 bases: TGCGCCAGCAGTCCGACAGGGGGCAACTCTGGGGCCAACGTCCTGACTTTC.

V is TRBV4-2 and J is TRBJ2-7; the D gene is possibly TRBD2 (6 bases). Germline V gene lookup returns CDR1 LGHNA and CDR2 YNFKEQ. Trimming shortened V by 1 base and J by 2 bases, and 12 bases separated the two germline ends. This CDR3 region has 15 residues. The DNA of the CDR3 is TGTGCCAGCAGCCAAGTAGGTAGCGGACCCTACGAGCAGTACTTC. This sequence encodes CASSQVGSGPYEQYF.

The CDR3 DNA sequence: TGTGCCAGCAGCCCGGAAATAGGAGTGCAAAAACTGTTTTTT. It translates to CASSPEIGVQKLFF. The chain carries TRBV5-4 and TRBJ1-4, with no clear D. Germline CDR1 SGHNT, CDR2 YYREEE (reference sequence). With 4 bases removed from V and 9 bases from J, the gap between germline ends came to 16 bases. This CDR3 comprises 14 residues. Based on the CDR3 plus reference TRBV5-4 and TRBJ1-4, the full variable domain is ETGVTQSPTHLIKTRGQQVTLRCSSQSGHNTVSWYQQALGQGPQFIFQYYREEENGRGNFPPRFSGLQFPNYSSELNVNALELDDSALYLCASSPEIGVQKLFFGSGTQLSVL.

The gene calls are TRBV2 and TRBJ1-2; D remains unclear. The CDR3 spans 12 residues. V was pared by 8 bases and J by 4 bases, with 11 bases between. Germline values: CDR1 SNHLY, CDR2 FYNNEI. The DNA of the CDR3 is TGTGCCAGCTATGGCGGCATCTATGGCTACACCTTC. Translating it yields CASYGGIYGYTF.

The chain carries TRBV6-5 and TRBJ2-7; 8 nucleotides match TRBD2. The germline V gene encodes CDR1 MNHEY and CDR2 SVGAGI. CDR3 length: 14 residues. Trimming removed 6 bases from V and 4 bases from J; junction bases left unmatched: 8. The CDR3 region has the DNA TGTGCCAGCAGACGAGCGGGAGATTTGTACGAGCAGTACTTC. Translation: CASRRAGDLYEQYF.

The chain combines TRBV19 with TRBJ2-5; TRBD1 agrees at 8 bases. The CDR3 extends over 15 amino acids. Trimming removed 5 bases from V and 1 base from J; junction bases left unmatched: 6. The V gene's germline CDR1 is LNHDA and CDR2 SQIVND (reference sequence). The CDR3 region is CASSQGATSQETQYF. The CDR3 DNA reads as TGTGCCAGTAGTCAGGGGGCGACATCCCAAGAGACCCAGTACTTC.

The J gene is TRBJ1-2, the V gene TRBV12-5, with D unresolved. V dropped 0 bases and J dropped 2 bases, with 10 bases sitting between them. Germline V gene sequence: CDR1 LGHNT, CDR2 FRNRAP. The CDR3 is made up of 15 amino acids. CDR3 in amino acids: CASGLVIGANYGYTF. The DNA for the CDR3 is TGTGCTAGTGGTTTGGTAATCGGAGCCAACTATGGCTACACCTTC.